Below are 20 T cell receptor beta chains sequenced from a single sample in a study of blood T cells in healthy people across ages (dated by TCRdb to about 2015). The library was generated by 5' RACE. Sequencing instrument: Illumina HiSeq 2500. A second 7 to 11 cycle PCR used a sample-barcoded 5' primer and a J-beta primer mix. TCRdb cleaned the public reads at Q25 with fastp, built clones with MiXCR and kept in-frame beta chains. Rows matching on CDR3 protein sequence are summarized as one entry with the most common DNA and genes. In all, the sample holds 700,000 to 950,000 distinct CDR3 sequences, and roughly two fifths of those were seen once. The ten largest make up roughly 19% of the sample. The sample taken for sequencing was blood. Receptors were obtained from a woman aged 55-69 years in good health.

The V and J genes are TRBV7-2 and TRBJ1-1, with unresolved D. Germline V CDR1 and CDR2: SGHTA, FQGNSA. This CDR3 contains 16 residues. The V and J ends lost 7 bases and 0 bases respectively, with 18 bases between them. The CDR3: CASTLSDTSMNTEAFF. The CDR3 coding sequence is TGTGCCAGCACCCTCTCCGATACAAGTATGAACACTGAAGCTTTCTTT.

This chain joins TRBV5-1 and TRBJ2-1; 9 bases map to TRBD1. The germline CDR1 and CDR2 sequences are SGHRS and YFSETQ. The length of the CDR3 is 16 residues. The trim removed 4 bases at V and 4 bases at J, leaving 9 bases unmatched. The CDR3 sequence is CASSAGDRVPYNEQFF. In nucleotides, the CDR3 is TGCGCCAGCAGCGCCGGGGACAGGGTACCTTACAATGAGCAGTTCTTC.

About this clonotype itself: A single base separates this from a much larger clone, so it may be a read error. The chain is built from TRBV29-1 and TRBJ2-7, with D unclear. The V and J ends lost 1 base and 7 bases respectively, with 29 bases between them. The germline CDR1 and CDR2 sequences are SQVTM and ANQGSEA. The CDR3 is 18 residues long. The CDR3 spells CSVEVVWTFAETYNEQYF. CDR3 bases: TGCAGCGTTGAAGTCGTGTGGACCTTTGCGGAGACCTACAATGAGCAGTACTTC.

The rearrangement uses TRBV12-3 or TRBV12-4 and TRBJ2-3, with 12 positions matching TRBD2. This CDR3 is built from 16 residues. The V and J ends lost 3 bases and 3 bases, in that order; junction bases with no gene match: 4. In nucleotides, the CDR3 is TGTGCCAGCAGTTTTGGACTAGCGGGGACAACAGATACGCAGTATTTT. Translation: CASSFGLAGTTDTQYF.

V usage is TRBV28 and J usage is TRBJ2-5; TRBD2 agrees at 9 bases. There are 16 residues in the CDR3. The V gene end was trimmed by 5 bases and the J gene end by 11 bases; junction bases not matched to a gene: 18. Per germline, CDR1 MDHEN and CDR2 SYDVKM. As DNA, the CDR3 is TGTGCCAGCAGTCCGCGAGGAGCGGGAGGTCTAGATGAGCAGTACTTC. The encoded protein is CASSPRGAGGLDEQYF.

The chain is built from TRBV7-2 and TRBJ1-2; D is unresolved. Germline assignment: CDR1 SGHTA and CDR2 FQGNSA. CDR3 length: 13 residues. V lost 5 bases and J 7 bases, leaving 14 bases between the germline ends. The CDR3 sequence: CASSLTLVPGYTF. In DNA, the CDR3 is TGTGCCAGCAGCCTGACTCTCGTGCCTGGCTACACCTTC.

The genes are TRBV5-5 and TRBJ2-5, with D possibly being TRBD1 (5 bases). With 1 base removed from V and 1 base from J, the gap between germline ends came to 11 bases. The germline gives CDR1 SGHKS, CDR2 YYEKEE (reference sequence). The CDR3 length is 15 residues. CDR3 DNA sequence: TGTGCCAGCAGCTTGCTTCGACAGTTCCAAGAGACCCAGTACTTC. Protein: CASSLLRQFQETQYF.

This clonotype showed up just a few times. The chain employs TRBV20-1 and TRBJ2-7; no clear D gene. Germline lookup yields CDR1 DFQATT and CDR2 SNEGSKA (reference sequence). V was trimmed by 0 bases and J by 0 bases, leaving 12 bases between them. This CDR3 has 15 residues. CDR3 bases: TGCAGTGCTAGAGATCCCCGTGGCTTCTCCTACGAGCAGTACTTC. The encoded protein is CSARDPRGFSYEQYF.

The chain employs TRBV7-9 and TRBJ1-2; D not resolved. Germline lookup yields CDR1 SEHNR and CDR2 FQNEAQ (reference sequence). V lost 1 base to trimming and J lost 8 bases, with 11 bases between them. This CDR3 has 13 residues. DNA for the CDR3: TGTGCCAGCAGCTTAGTGGGAAGTGGAGGCTACACCTTC. Protein: CASSLVGSGGYTF.

There are a few counts of this clonotype. This chain joins TRBV4-2 and TRBJ2-1; 8 positions match TRBD2. V lost 4 bases to trimming and J lost 0 bases; unmatched junction nucleotides: 5. Germline V gene data show CDR1 as LGHNA and CDR2 as YNFKEQ. This CDR3 has 16 residues. The CDR3 reads CASSRRGTSSYNEQFF. CDR3 in DNA: TGTGCCAGCAGCCGAAGGGGGACTAGCTCCTACAATGAGCAGTTCTTC.

The V gene is TRBV6-1, the J gene TRBJ2-1, with 9 bases fitting TRBD2. V lost 6 bases, J lost 9 bases, and 12 bases stayed unmatched. CDR3 size: 15 residues. Germline V gene data show CDR1 as MNHNS and CDR2 as SASEGT. The CDR3 sequence is CASSEIAGERGEQFF. The CDR3 DNA reads as TGTGCCAGCAGCGAGATAGCGGGAGAGCGGGGTGAGCAGTTCTTC.

CDR3 sequence reads: CASNPSGSYNEQFF. The CDR3 DNA follows: TGCGCCAGCAATCCTAGCGGCTCCTACAATGAGCAGTTCTTC. The rearrangement uses TRBV5-1 and TRBJ2-1, with 7 bases matching TRBD2. Germline V gene lookup returns CDR1 SGHRS and CDR2 YFSETQ. The V and J ends lost 6 bases and 0 bases, in that order; junction bases with no gene match: 3. The CDR3 is made up of 14 amino acids.

There are a few counts of this clonotype. The V gene is TRBV28, the J gene TRBJ2-5; TRBD2 matches at 15 bases. The CDR3 consists of 18 residues. The germline CDR1 and CDR2 sequences are MDHEN and SYDVKM. The V gene end was trimmed by 4 bases and the J gene end by 5 bases; junction bases not matched to a gene: 11. The CDR3 nucleotides are TGTGCCAGCAGTTCAATTCTCGGACTAGCGGGAGGGCCTGAGACCCAGTACTTC. This gives the protein CASSSILGLAGGPETQYF.

The V gene is TRBV6-6, the J gene TRBJ2-2; 9 bases line up with TRBD1. CDR3 length: 14 residues. J lost 7 bases, V lost 5 bases, and 5 bases had no gene match. Germline CDR1 MNHNY, CDR2 SVGAGI (reference sequence). The CDR3 protein is CASSRRQGVGELFF. The CDR3 nucleotides read TGTGCCAGCAGTCGTCGACAGGGGGTCGGGGAGCTGTTTTTT.

The chain recombines TRBV29-1 with TRBJ2-1, with D uncertain. The tail of the sequence fits TRBJ2-7 better, so the J call may be wrong. CDR3 length equals 11 residues. From germline, CDR1 is SQVTM and CDR2 ANQGSEA. In DNA, the CDR3 is TGCAGCGTTGAAATAACCTACGAGCAGTACTTC. Protein: CSVEITYEQYF.

Ten or more counts support this clonotype. V usage is TRBV6-4 and J usage is TRBJ2-3; 11 bases map to TRBD2. With V trimmed by 3 bases and J by 6 bases, 8 bases remained unmatched. The CDR3 is made up of 16 amino acids. Germline values: CDR1 MRHNA, CDR2 SNTAGT. The CDR3 here is CASSERASGGTDTQYF. CDR3 nucleotides: TGTGCCAGCAGTGAGAGGGCTAGCGGGGGGACGGATACGCAGTATTTT.

Only a few counts were recorded for this clonotype. This chain uses TRBV7-8 with TRBJ2-2, with D unresolved. V was trimmed by 1 base and J by 4 bases, leaving 7 bases between them. The CDR3 has 14 amino acids. CDR1 and CDR2 (germline): SGHVS, FQNEAQ. CDR3 sequence (DNA): TGTGCCAGCAGCTTAGGACGGTCCACCGGGGAGCTGTTTTTT. This gives the protein CASSLGRSTGELFF.

This chain uses TRBV7-9 with TRBJ1-1; maybe TRBD1 (6 bases). The V end lost 8 bases, the J end lost 1 base, and 17 bases lay between the germline ends. CDR1 is SEHNR, CDR2 FQNEAQ, per germline (reference sequence). This CDR3 is built from 15 residues. The CDR3 bases are TGTGCCAGCGGTCGTACCGGGACACAGAACACTGAAGCTTTCTTT. Translation: CASGRTGTQNTEAFF.

This clonotype was seen a few times. This sequence joins TRBV21-1 and TRBJ1-2; TRBD1 is the table's D call and was not checked against the DNA. TRBV21-1 is labeled a pseudogene. The CDR3 runs to 20 residues. The CDR3 coding sequence is TGTGCCAGCAGCAAATCCGAAGCCGGCCGGGCGGCCTCAGGGAACTATGGCTACACCTTC. Its protein product is CASSKSEAGRAASGNYGYTF.

This clonotype was observed many times. This chain connects TRBV11-2 to TRBJ2-1; 11 positions agree with TRBD2. CDR3 size: 16 residues. Germline CDR1 SGHAT, CDR2 FQNNGV. Trimming took 5 bases from V and 2 from J; bases not matched to a gene: 5. The CDR3 is CASSAPGLAAYNEQFF. In nucleotides, the CDR3 is TGTGCCAGCAGCGCTCCGGGACTAGCGGCCTACAATGAGCAGTTCTTC.